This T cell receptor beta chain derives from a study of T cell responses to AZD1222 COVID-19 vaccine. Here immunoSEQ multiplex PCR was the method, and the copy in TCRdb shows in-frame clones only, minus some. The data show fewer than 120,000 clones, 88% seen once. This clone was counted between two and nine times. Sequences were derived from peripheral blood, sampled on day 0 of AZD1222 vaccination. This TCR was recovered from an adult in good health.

The CDR3, as DNA: TGTGCCAGCAAGTATAGCAATCAGCCCCAGCATTTT. As protein: CASKYSNQPQHF. The V and J genes are TRBV6-5 and TRBJ1-5; D unclear. The CDR3 length is 12 residues. Germline V gives CDR1 MNHEY, CDR2 SVGAGI. Trimming took 7 bases from V and 0 from J, leaving 4 bases between them.